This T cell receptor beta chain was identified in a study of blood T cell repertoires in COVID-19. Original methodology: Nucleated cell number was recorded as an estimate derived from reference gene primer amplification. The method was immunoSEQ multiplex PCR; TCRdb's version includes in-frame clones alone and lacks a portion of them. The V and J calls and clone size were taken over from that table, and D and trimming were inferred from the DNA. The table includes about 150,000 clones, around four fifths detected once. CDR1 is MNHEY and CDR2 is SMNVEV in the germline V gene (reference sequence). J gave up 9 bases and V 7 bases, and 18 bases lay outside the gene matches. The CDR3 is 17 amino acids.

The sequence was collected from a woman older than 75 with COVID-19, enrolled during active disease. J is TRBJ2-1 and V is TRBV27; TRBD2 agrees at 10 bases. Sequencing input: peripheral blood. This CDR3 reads CASNGSPGLAGVAEQFF. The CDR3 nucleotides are TGTGCCAGCAATGGGTCCCCGGGGCTAGCGGGAGTTGCTGAGCAGTTCTTC.